Listed here are 27 T cell receptor beta chains from one sample, sequenced in a study of cytomegalovirus exposure and HLA in healthy donors. In the PCR, 60 Vbeta and 13 Jbeta primers were used. The method was immunoSEQ multiplex PCR; TCRdb's version includes in-frame clones alone and lacks a portion of them. The table records about 150,000 clones, around 79% of them present only once. The sample consisted of PBMCs. Source of these receptors: a young man in good health and CMV-seronegative.

The V and J genes are TRBV11-2 and TRBJ2-5, with D maybe TRBD1 (6 bases). With the DNA end fitting TRBJ2-7 better, the J assignment may be wrong. This CDR3 region has 15 residues. Germline V lookup: CDR1 SGHAT, CDR2 FQNNGV. The CDR3 region is CASSLDWAGAYEQYF. The CDR3 nucleotides read TGTGCCAGCAGCTTAGACTGGGCAGGGGCCTACGAGCAGTACTTC.

Only one count was recorded for this clone. The rearrangement uses TRBV7-2 and TRBJ1-6; 8 nucleotides line up with TRBD1. The CDR3 has 14 residues. V gave up 6 bases and J gave up 9 bases; unmatched junction bases: 7. The germline CDR1 and CDR2 sequences are SGHTA and FQGNSA. The CDR3 spells CASSFQGAGSPLHF. DNA for the CDR3: TGTGCCAGCAGTTTCCAGGGGGCCGGTTCACCCCTCCACTTT.

The J gene is TRBJ2-7, the V gene TRBV2; D is unclear. This CDR3 has 8 amino acids. Germline V gene data show CDR1 as SNHLY and CDR2 as FYNNEI. V was cut by 3 bases and J by 12 bases, with 3 bases left in between. CDR3: CASSDRYF. CDR3 DNA sequence: TGTGCCAGCAGTGACAGGTACTTC.

The chain uses TRBV25-1 and TRBJ2-4, with a possible D match to TRBD1 (6 bases). Trimming pared 7 bases from V and 16 bases from J, leaving 23 bases between. Per germline, CDR1 MGHDK and CDR2 SYGVNS. The CDR3 spans 13 residues. CDR3 residues: CASTYGGQSRRYF. In DNA form, the CDR3 reads TGTGCCAGCACCTACGGAGGACAGAGCCGAAGATACTTC. The full variable domain, rest sourced from reference TRBV25-1 and TRBJ2-4, is EADIYQTPRYLVIGTGKKITLECSQTMGHDKMYWYQQDPGMELHLIHYSYGVNSTEKGDLSSESTVSRIRTEHFPLTLESARPSHTSQYLCASTYGGQSRRYFGAGTRLSVL.

This chain connects TRBV11-2 to TRBJ2-5, with D possibly TRBD2 on 6 matching bases. The CDR3 is 13 residues long. Trimming stripped 5 bases from V and 5 bases from J, with 12 bases between. Germline values: CDR1 SGHAT, CDR2 FQNNGV. CDR3 in amino acids: CASSPGTRETQYF. CDR3 nucleotide sequence: TGTGCCAGCAGCCCAGGGACTCGGGAGACCCAGTACTTC.

This clone was counted a single time. The chain links TRBV5-1 to TRBJ1-5; possibly TRBD1 for D (5 bases). The V gene lost 1 base and the J gene lost 9 bases, with 17 bases spanning the gap. This CDR3 has 15 amino acids. Germline CDR1 SGHRS, CDR2 YFSETQ. CDR3 sequence reads: CASSLFHGGGLPQHF. Here the CDR3 DNA reads TGCGCCAGCAGCTTGTTCCACGGGGGTGGTTTGCCCCAGCATTTT. The whole variable domain, remainder taken from reference TRBV5-1 and TRBJ1-5, is KAGVTQTPRYLIKTRGQQVTLSCSPISGHRSVSWYQQTPGQGLQFLFEYFSETQRNKGNFPGRFSGRQFSNSRSEMNVSTLELGDSALYLCASSLFHGGGLPQHFGDGTRLSIL.

This sequence joins TRBV7-8 and TRBJ2-1, with 7 positions matching TRBD1. Looked up from germline, CDR1 is SGHVS and CDR2 is FQNEAQ. This CDR3 has 15 amino acids. Germline trimming cut 1 base from V and 3 bases from J; bases unmatched to any gene: 3. CDR3 DNA sequence: TGTGCCAGCAGCTTAGAGGGGGCAATCTACAATGAGCAGTTCTTC. This translates into CASSLEGAIYNEQFF.

This clone has just one count. The chain uses TRBV6-5 and TRBJ1-1; 10 bases line up with TRBD1. V dropped 6 bases and J dropped 5; count of bases not matched to a gene: 3. CDR1 and CDR2 (germline): MNHEY, SVGAGI. The CDR3 extends over 13 amino acids. Here the CDR3 reads CASSGTGVTEAFF. CDR3 bases: TGTGCCAGCAGCGGGACAGGGGTGACTGAAGCTTTCTTT.

The chain employs TRBV27 and TRBJ2-7; possibly TRBD1 for D (5 bases). V gave up 5 bases and J gave up 0 bases, with 11 bases separating them. Germline CDR1 is MNHEY and CDR2 is SMNVEV (reference sequence). CDR3 size: 14 residues. As DNA, the CDR3 is TGTGCCAGCAGTAAAAACAGGAACTCCTACGAGCAGTACGTC. Protein product: CASSKNRNSYEQYV.

The gene calls are TRBV5-1 and TRBJ2-5, with D perhaps matching TRBD2 (5 bases). Germline CDR1 SGHRS, CDR2 YFSETQ. The ends were cut back, 1 base at V and 2 bases at J, with 9 bases in the middle. The CDR3 covers 14 residues. CDR3 nucleotides: TGCGCCAGCAGCTTGTTCGGGATTCAAGAGACCCAGTACTTC. Translating gives CASSLFGIQETQYF.

Concerning this clone itself: At one end, the junction sequence differs from germline, possibly due to a read error. The sample carries other DNA sequences with the same CDR3. The rearrangement links TRBV6-5 to TRBJ1-1; 9 positions match TRBD1. The CDR3 runs to 16 residues. The germline V gene encodes CDR1 MNHEY and CDR2 SVGAGI. This chain's CDR3 is CASSWNIQGANTEAFF. DNA of the CDR3: TGTGCCAGCAGTTGGAATATACAGGGGGCGAACACTGAAGCTTTCTTC.

The chain carries TRBV7-2 and TRBJ1-1; D call uncertain. Germline V gives CDR1 SGHTA, CDR2 FQGNSA. V lost 1 base and J 7 bases, leaving 10 bases between the germline ends. This CDR3 is built from 13 residues. In nucleotides, the CDR3 is TGTGCCAGCAGCTTAGAGCGGCAGAGTGAAGCTTTCTTT. Protein sequence: CASSLERQSEAFF. Together with reference TRBV7-2 and TRBJ1-1, the CDR3 gives the full variable domain: GAGVSQSPSNKVTEKGKDVELRCDPISGHTALYWYRQSLGQGLEFLIYFQGNSAPDKSGLPSDRFSAERTGGSVSTLTIQRTQQEDSAVYLCASSLERQSEAFFGQGTRLTVV.

V and J are TRBV27 and TRBJ2-3; 12 bases line up with TRBD2. Germline CDR1 is MNHEY and CDR2 is SMNVEV (reference sequence). V trimming: 6 bases; J trimming: 6 bases; junction bases outside the gene matches: 4. This CDR3 comprises 14 residues. Here the CDR3 reads CASRTSGGPDTQYF. Written as DNA, the CDR3 is TGTGCCAGCAGGACTAGCGGGGGTCCTGATACGCAGTATTTT.

This chain joins TRBV30 and TRBJ2-5; 7 bases match TRBD1. Looked up from germline, CDR1 is GTSNPN and CDR2 is SVGIG (reference sequence). Trimming cost V 5 bases and J 5 bases; bases outside gene matches: 14. CDR3 length equals 15 residues. CDR3 nucleotides: TGTGCCTGGCTCACTCGGACAGGCCCGGGGGAGACCCAGTACTTC. This translates into CAWLTRTGPGETQYF.

J is TRBJ1-6 and V is TRBV11-3; D gene ambiguous. CDR1 is SGHNT, CDR2 YENEEA, per germline. Trimming took 5 bases from V and 7 from J, leaving 9 bases between them. The CDR3 has 13 amino acids. This CDR3 is CASSRRRNSPLHF. For the CDR3, the DNA is TGTGCCAGCAGCCGGAGGCGGAATTCACCCCTCCACTTT. Based on the CDR3 plus reference TRBV11-3 and TRBJ1-6, the full variable domain is EAGVVQSPRYKIIEKKQPVAFWCNPISGHNTLYWYLQNLGQGPELLIRYENEEAVDDSQLPKDRFSAERLKGVDSTLKIQPAELGDSAVYLCASSRRRNSPLHFGNGTRLTVT.

A single count supports this clone. The gene calls are TRBV5-4 and TRBJ2-4; possibly TRBD1 for D (5 bases). Germline-derived CDR1 and CDR2 are SGHNT and YYREEE (reference sequence). The CDR3 is 14 residues long. V gave up 0 bases and J gave up 8 bases, with 12 bases separating them. CDR3 region: CASSLGGGEDIQYF. The CDR3 DNA reads TGTGCCAGCAGCTTGGGGGGCGGCGAGGACATTCAGTACTTC.

The V call is TRBV18, the J call TRBJ1-4; TRBD1 is a possible D gene (5 bases). The germline gives CDR1 KGHSH, CDR2 LQKENI. The CDR3 totals 15 residues. V lost 2 bases and J 8 bases, leaving 15 bases between the germline ends. The CDR3 nucleotides read TGTGCCAGCTCACCAGAGGTCAGGGATGGGGAAAAACTGTTTTTT. This codes for CASSPEVRDGEKLFF.

The gene calls are TRBV21-1 and TRBJ2-7; the table's D call of TRBD2 was not tested on the DNA. TRBV21-1 is annotated as a pseudogene. The length of the CDR3 is 18 residues. This CDR3 is CASSKGGGAGASLYEQYV. The CDR3 DNA reads TGTGCCAGCAGCAAAGGGGGGGGAGCGGGGGCCTCTCTCTACGAGCAGTACGTC.

The chain links TRBV7-3 to TRBJ2-3; 8 bases match TRBD2. From germline, CDR1 is SGHTA and CDR2 FQGTGA. This CDR3 contains 14 residues. V gave up 3 bases and J gave up 8 bases; unmatched junction bases: 7. The CDR3 region has the DNA TGTGCCAGCAGCTTGATCGGGGGGGCGCGTACGCAGTATTTT. This encodes CASSLIGGARTQYF.

V gene TRBV4-1 combines with J gene TRBJ2-3; possibly TRBD1 for D (6 bases). The germline V and J ends were trimmed by 1 base and 0 bases, with 8 bases remaining between them. This CDR3 is built from 15 residues. The germline CDR1 and CDR2 sequences are MGHRA and YSYEKL. This chain's CDR3 is CASSQGGGSTDTQYF. Here the CDR3 DNA reads TGCGCCAGCAGCCAAGGAGGGGGTAGCACAGATACGCAGTATTTT.

The rearrangement uses TRBV7-9 and TRBJ1-6, with TRBD1 identical over 8 bases. Per the germline V gene, CDR1 is SEHNR and CDR2 is FQNEAQ (reference sequence). V lost 5 bases and J lost 8; bases outside the gene matches: 11. The CDR3 spans 16 residues. In nucleotides, the CDR3 is TGTGCCAGCAGCAGAGGGACAGGTTTTCGGGATTCACCCCTCCACTTT. Encoded protein: CASSRGTGFRDSPLHF.

This clone showed up just a few times. This chain joins TRBV7-9 and TRBJ2-7; TRBD1 is a possible D gene (6 bases). The CDR3 has 18 residues. CDR1 and CDR2 (germline): SEHNR, FQNEAQ (reference sequence). V lost 1 base and J lost 2, with 21 bases in between. The chain's CDR3 is CASSLEFLGAGEAYEQYF. In DNA, the CDR3 is TGTGCCAGCAGCTTAGAGTTCCTTGGGGCAGGGGAAGCCTACGAGCAGTACTTC.

The rearrangement joins TRBV6-1 to TRBJ1-1; TRBD1 might be the D (5 bases). Trimming cost V 4 bases and J 1 base, with 10 bases left between them. CDR1 is MNHNS, CDR2 SASEGT, per germline. The length of the CDR3 is 14 residues. The CDR3 sequence is CASSATEQNTEAFF. For the CDR3, the DNA is TGTGCCAGCAGTGCGACAGAACAGAACACTGAAGCTTTCTTT.

A few counts support this clone. The chain joins TRBV7-2 to TRBJ2-7; 8 nucleotides line up with TRBD1. Trimming at V came to 3 bases and at J to 12 bases, leaving 7 bases not matched to a gene. CDR3 length: 12 residues. Germline values: CDR1 SGHTA, CDR2 FQGNSA. The DNA for the CDR3 is TGTGCCAGCAGCTTCCCGGGACAGGCGCCGTACGTC. Its translation: CASSFPGQAPYV.

The CDR3 region is CASSDVALGTEAFF. DNA of the CDR3: TGTGCCAGCAGTGATGTGGCTCTAGGCACTGAAGCTTTCTTT. J is TRBJ1-1 and V is TRBV2; no definite D call. Germline CDR1 SNHLY, CDR2 FYNNEI. The CDR3 has 14 amino acids. The ends were cut back, 3 bases at V and 4 bases at J, with 12 bases in the middle.

CDR3 residues: CASSLRGREGNEQYF. The CDR3 nucleotides read TGTGCCAGCAGCCTGCGGGGCAGGGAAGGCAACGAGCAGTACTTC. The chain employs TRBV6-4 and TRBJ2-7; the D gene is possibly TRBD2 (6 bases). There are 15 residues in the CDR3. V shed 6 bases and J shed 5 bases, with 20 bases lying between them. Germline CDR1 and CDR2: MRHNA and SNTAGT.

The chain combines TRBV15 with TRBJ1-2; unclear D gene. The germline V gene encodes CDR1 LNHNV and CDR2 YYDKDF (reference sequence). The ends were cut back, 3 bases at V and 13 bases at J, with 12 bases in the middle. The CDR3 is 11 amino acids. The CDR3 spells CATSSASGVTF. Written as DNA, the CDR3 is TGTGCCACCAGCAGCGCTTCGGGTGTCACCTTC. The entire variable domain, with the rest obtained from reference TRBV15 and TRBJ1-2, is as follows: DAMVIQNPRYQVTQFGKPVTLSCSQTLNHNVMYWYQQKSSQAPKLLFHYYDKDFNNEADTPDNFQSRRPNTSFCFLDIRSPGLGDTAMYLCATSSASGVTFGSGTRLTVV.